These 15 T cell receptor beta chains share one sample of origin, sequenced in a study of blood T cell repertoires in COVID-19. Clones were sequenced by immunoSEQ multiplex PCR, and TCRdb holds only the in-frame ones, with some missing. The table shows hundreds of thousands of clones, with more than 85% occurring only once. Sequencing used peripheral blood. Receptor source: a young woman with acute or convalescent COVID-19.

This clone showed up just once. CDR3 DNA sequence: TGTGCCAGCAGCTTATCTGGCAGGGAAGTCGGCGAGCAGTACTTC. Protein product: CASSLSGREVGEQYF. The chain joins TRBV11-2 to TRBJ2-7, with D possibly matching TRBD1 (5 bases). Germline V gene lookup returns CDR1 SGHAT and CDR2 FQNNGV. This CDR3 is built from 15 residues. The V end was cut by 2 bases, the J end by 6 bases, with 17 bases between.

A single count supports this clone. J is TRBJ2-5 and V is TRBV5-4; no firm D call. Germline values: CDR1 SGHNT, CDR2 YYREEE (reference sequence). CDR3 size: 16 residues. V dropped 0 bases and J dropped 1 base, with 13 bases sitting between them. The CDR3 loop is CASSLGVVESQETQYF. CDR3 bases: TGTGCCAGCAGCTTGGGAGTCGTCGAGAGCCAAGAGACCCAGTACTTC. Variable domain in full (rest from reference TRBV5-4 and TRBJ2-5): ETGVTQSPTHLIKTRGQQVTLRCSSQSGHNTVSWYQQALGQGPQFIFQYYREEENGRGNFPPRFSGLQFPNYSSELNVNALELDDSALYLCASSLGVVESQETQYFGPGTRLLVL.

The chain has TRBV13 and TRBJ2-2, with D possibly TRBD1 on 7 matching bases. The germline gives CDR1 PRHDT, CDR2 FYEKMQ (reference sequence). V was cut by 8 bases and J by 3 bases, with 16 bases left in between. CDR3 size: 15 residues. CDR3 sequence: CASGPRGEYTGELFF. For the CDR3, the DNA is TGTGCCAGCGGCCCCAGGGGGGAGTACACCGGGGAGCTGTTTTTT.

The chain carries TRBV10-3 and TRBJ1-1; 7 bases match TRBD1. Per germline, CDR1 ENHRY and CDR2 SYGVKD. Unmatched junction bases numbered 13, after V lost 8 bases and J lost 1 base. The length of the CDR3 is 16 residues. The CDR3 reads CAISRGGQQPNTEAFF. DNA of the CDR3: TGTGCCATCTCGAGAGGGGGACAGCAACCGAACACTGAAGCTTTCTTT.

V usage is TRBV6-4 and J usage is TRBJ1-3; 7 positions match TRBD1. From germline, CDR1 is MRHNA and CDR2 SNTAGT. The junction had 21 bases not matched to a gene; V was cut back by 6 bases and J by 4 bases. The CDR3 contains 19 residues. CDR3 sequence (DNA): TGTGCCAGCAGCGGCATAAATAGGGACAGAAAAAAAGAAGGAAACACCATATATTTT. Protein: CASSGINRDRKKEGNTIYF.

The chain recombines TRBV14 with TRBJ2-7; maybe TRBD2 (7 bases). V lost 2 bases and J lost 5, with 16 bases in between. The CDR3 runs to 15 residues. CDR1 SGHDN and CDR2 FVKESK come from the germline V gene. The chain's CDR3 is CASSQWRGPSNEQYF. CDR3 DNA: TGTGCCAGCAGCCAATGGCGGGGGCCCTCGAACGAGCAGTACTTC.

The CDR3 protein is CARKRRQGGYGYTF. The CDR3 DNA follows: TGTGCCAGAAAAAGAAGACAGGGAGGCTATGGCTACACCTTC. The rearrangement links TRBV19 to TRBJ1-2, with TRBD1 identical over 7 bases. The germline V gene encodes CDR1 LNHDA and CDR2 SQIVND (reference sequence). Trimming cost V 9 bases and J 4 bases; bases outside gene matches: 11. The CDR3 is made up of 14 amino acids.

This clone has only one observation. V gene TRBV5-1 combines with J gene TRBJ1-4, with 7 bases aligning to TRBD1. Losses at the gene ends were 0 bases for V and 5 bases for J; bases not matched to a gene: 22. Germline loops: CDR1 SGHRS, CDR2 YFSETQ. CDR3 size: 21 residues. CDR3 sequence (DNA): TGCGCCAGCAGCTTGGCCAGACAGAACAACTACTGGGACAGTCAGAATGAAAAACTGTTTTTT. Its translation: CASSLARQNNYWDSQNEKLFF.

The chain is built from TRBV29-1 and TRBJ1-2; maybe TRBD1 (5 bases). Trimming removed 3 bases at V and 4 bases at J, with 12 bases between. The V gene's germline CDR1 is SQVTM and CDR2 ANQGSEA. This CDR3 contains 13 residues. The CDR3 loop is CSVDGATGYGYTF. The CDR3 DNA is TGCAGCGTTGATGGGGCGACCGGCTATGGCTACACCTTC.

The CDR3 coding sequence is TGTGCCAGCCGGGGGAGGACGGGGCCAGATACGCAGTATTTT. Translated: CASRGRTGPDTQYF. The chain joins TRBV6-5 to TRBJ2-3, with a possible D match to TRBD2 (6 bases). CDR3 length: 14 residues. V was shortened by 8 bases and J by 4 bases, with 16 bases between the two germline ends. CDR1 and CDR2 from the germline V gene are MNHEY and SVGAGI.

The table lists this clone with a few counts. The CDR3 loop reads CASSQVLKNTEAFF. Written as DNA, the CDR3 is TGTGCCAGCAGCCAAGTCCTTAAGAACACTGAAGCTTTCTTT. The chain joins TRBV4-2 to TRBJ1-1; no firm D call. This CDR3 has 14 residues. The germline CDR1 and CDR2 sequences are LGHNA and YNFKEQ. V was trimmed by 1 base and J by 1 base, leaving 7 bases between them.

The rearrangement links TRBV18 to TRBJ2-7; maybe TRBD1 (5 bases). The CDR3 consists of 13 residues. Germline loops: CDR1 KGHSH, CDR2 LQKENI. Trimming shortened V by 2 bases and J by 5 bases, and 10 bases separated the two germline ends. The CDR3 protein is CASSPGQGHEQYF. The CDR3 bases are TGTGCCAGCTCACCAGGGCAGGGCCACGAGCAGTACTTC.

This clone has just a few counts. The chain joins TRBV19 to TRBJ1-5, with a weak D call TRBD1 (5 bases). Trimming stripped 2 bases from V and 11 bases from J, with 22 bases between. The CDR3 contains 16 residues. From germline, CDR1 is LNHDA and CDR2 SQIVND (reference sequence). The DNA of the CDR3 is TGTGCCAGTAGTATACAGACCCGCGGGGGGGTTTGGACCCAGCATTTT. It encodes CASSIQTRGGVWTQHF.

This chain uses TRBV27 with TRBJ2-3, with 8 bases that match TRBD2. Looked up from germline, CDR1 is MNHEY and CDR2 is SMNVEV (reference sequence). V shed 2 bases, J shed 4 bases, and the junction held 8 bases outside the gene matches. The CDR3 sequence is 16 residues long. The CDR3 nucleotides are TGTGCCAGCAGTTTAGGTCGGGGGGGTGTCGCAGATACGCAGTATTTT. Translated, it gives CASSLGRGGVADTQYF.

The CDR3 loop reads CASSVAGSEQFF. In DNA, the CDR3 is TGTGCCAGCAGCGTGGCGGGGTCGGAGCAGTTCTTC. The chain combines TRBV7-3 with TRBJ2-1; possible D gene TRBD2, 6 bases. Between the trimmed V and J ends, which lost 5 bases and 10 bases, there was a span of 12 bases. The CDR3 runs to 12 residues. CDR1 is SGHTA, CDR2 FQGTGA, per germline. Supplemented by reference TRBV7-3 and TRBJ2-1, the full variable domain reads GAGVSQTPSNKVTEKGKYVELRCDPISGHTALYWYRQSLGQGPEFLIYFQGTGAADDSGLPNDRFFAVRPEGSVSTLKIQRTERGDSAVYLCASSVAGSEQFFGPGTRLTVL.